This TCR beta chain was sequenced during a study of blood T cell repertoires in COVID-19. Study at large: The United States, Italy and Spain were the sources of the acute and convalescent COVID-19 samples.

The assay was immunoSEQ multiplex PCR, and TCRdb's table has in-frame clones only and misses some. The profile shows some 160,000 clones, approximately 80% of them singletons. This CDR3 is 15 amino acids long. The trim removed 1 base at V and 7 bases at J, leaving 9 bases unmatched. The germline CDR1 and CDR2 sequences are LGHDT and YNNKEL (reference sequence). The J gene is TRBJ2-7, the V gene TRBV3-1 (or the pseudogene TRBV3-2), with TRBD1 matching over 8 bases. This TCR derives from a woman older than 75 with acute or convalescent COVID-19. The material sequenced was peripheral blood. Here the CDR3 DNA reads TGTGCCAGCAGCCAAGTAACGCAGGGGGCACATGAGCAGTACTTC. This encodes CASSQVTQGAHEQYF.